Below are 16 T cell receptor beta chains sequenced from a single sample in a study of tissue T cells after allogeneic stem cell transplantation. The method was immunoSEQ multiplex PCR; TCRdb's version includes in-frame clones alone and lacks a portion of them. The sample gives roughly 9,000 clones, 60% to 80% of which show up once; around 26% is in the top ten. The sample here was tissue from the stomach, taken at autopsy. Receptors were obtained from a male donor at least 60 years old with lung cancer.

V usage is TRBV5-1 and J usage is TRBJ1-2; no firm D call. Germline V gene sequence: CDR1 SGHRS, CDR2 YFSETQ. V shed 4 bases and J shed 0 bases, with 13 bases lying between them. CDR3 length equals 15 residues. CDR3 residues: CASSVYSLPNYGYTF. For the CDR3, the DNA is TGCGCCAGCAGCGTCTACAGCCTTCCTAACTATGGCTACACCTTC.

V gene TRBV24-1 combines with J gene TRBJ2-2, with 9 bases fitting TRBD2. V trimming: 2 bases; J trimming: 7 bases; junction bases outside the gene matches: 7. CDR3 length: 16 amino acids. Germline CDR1 is KGHDR and CDR2 is SFDVKD. The CDR3 bases are TGTGCCACCAGTGATTCTTTAGCGGGGGACGTCGGGGAGCTGTTTTTT. This codes for CATSDSLAGDVGELFF.

V usage is TRBV10-3 and J usage is TRBJ1-1; D unclear. Germline CDR1 is ENHRY and CDR2 is SYGVKD. The CDR3 totals 15 residues. Trimming took 0 bases from V and 0 from J, leaving 8 bases between them. CDR3 nucleotide sequence: TGTGCCATCAGTGAGTCAGACGGGGTGAACACTGAAGCTTTCTTT. Its protein product is CAISESDGVNTEAFF.

The rearrangement uses TRBV4-3 and TRBJ2-3; 8 positions agree with TRBD2. The trim removed 1 base at V and 1 base at J, leaving 7 bases unmatched. CDR1 and CDR2 (germline): LGHNA, YSLEER. This CDR3 is 17 amino acids long. CDR3 in DNA: TGCGCCAGCAGCCAAGGTTGGGGTAGCGGGGGCACAGATACGCAGTATTTT. It specifies CASSQGWGSGGTDTQYF.

The chain has TRBV2 and TRBJ2-3; a weak D match, TRBD1 (6 bases). V lost 7 bases, J lost 2 bases, and 22 bases lay in between. CDR1 is SNHLY, CDR2 FYNNEI, per germline. The CDR3 runs to 17 residues. CDR3 in DNA: TGTGCCAGCAATTTCCGGTTCAGGGGCCGTTTCACAGATACGCAGTATTTT. It translates to CASNFRFRGRFTDTQYF.

For the CDR3, the DNA is TGTGCCAGCAGCTCGACAGGGGGCGATGAGACCCAGTACTTC. It translates to CASSSTGGDETQYF. The chain combines TRBV7-9 with TRBJ2-5, with TRBD1 identical over 10 bases. This CDR3 is 14 amino acids long. The junction had 4 bases not matched to a gene; V was cut back by 4 bases and J by 5 bases. The germline CDR1 and CDR2 sequences are SEHNR and FQNEAQ (reference sequence).

V usage is TRBV7-6 and J usage is TRBJ2-5; 7 bases map to TRBD2. Germline-derived CDR1 and CDR2 are SGHVS and FNYEAQ. This CDR3 has 15 residues. V lost 2 bases and J lost 1; bases outside the gene matches: 4. The CDR3 DNA reads TGTGCCAGCAGCTTATTGTCTAGCGGCCAAGAGACCCAGTACTTC. Translated, it gives CASSLLSSGQETQYF.

V is TRBV6-5 and J is TRBJ1-2; D not resolved. The CDR3 sequence is 13 residues long. Looked up from germline, CDR1 is MNHEY and CDR2 is SVGAGI. Trimming took 7 bases from V and 4 from J, leaving 13 bases between them. The CDR3 is CASTPTRAYGYTF. The CDR3 nucleotides read TGTGCCAGCACCCCAACAAGGGCCTATGGCTACACCTTC.

Only a few counts were recorded for this clone. The chain joins TRBV6-1 to TRBJ1-2; no reliable D call. V was clipped by 2 bases and J by 7 bases, with 11 bases between them. CDR3 length: 13 amino acids. CDR1 and CDR2 from the germline V gene are MNHNS and SASEGT. The CDR3 is CASSETRVGGYTF. The CDR3 DNA reads TGTGCCAGCAGTGAAACCAGAGTGGGTGGCTACACCTTC.

This chain joins TRBV11-2 and TRBJ1-5; 11 nucleotides line up with TRBD1. Trimming removed 3 bases from V and 7 bases from J; junction bases left unmatched: 5. Looked up from germline, CDR1 is SGHAT and CDR2 is FQNNGV. The CDR3 has 15 amino acids. CDR3: CASSLDRGRGQPQHF. The CDR3 DNA reads TGTGCCAGCAGCTTGGACAGGGGGCGCGGACAGCCCCAGCATTTT.

The chain is built from TRBV7-8 and TRBJ2-3, with 8 bases fitting TRBD1. Germline V lookup: CDR1 SGHVS, CDR2 FQNEAQ. J was trimmed by 1 base and V by 5 bases; bases with no gene match: 5. The CDR3 runs to 15 residues. CDR3 DNA sequence: TGTGCCAGCAGCCGAGGGGGACAGGGCACAGATACGCAGTATTTT. It yields the protein CASSRGGQGTDTQYF.

This clone showed up just a few times. The chain carries TRBV18 and TRBJ1-5; no firm D call. The CDR3 covers 15 residues. Germline CDR1 is KGHSH and CDR2 is LQKENI. V lost 3 bases to trimming and J lost 0 bases, with 9 bases between them. The CDR3 reads CASSPRQISNQPQHF. For the CDR3, the DNA is TGTGCCAGCTCACCCCGGCAGATTAGCAATCAGCCCCAGCATTTT. Using reference TRBV18 and TRBJ1-5 for the parts outside the CDR3, the full variable domain is NAGVMQNPRHLVRRRGQEARLRCSPMKGHSHVYWYRQLPEEGLKFMVYLQKENIIDESGMPKERFSAEFPKEGPSILRIQQVVRGDSAAYFCASSPRQISNQPQHFGDGTRLSIL.

The V gene is TRBV6-5, the J gene TRBJ1-1, with unresolved D. The ends were cut back, 7 bases at V and 1 base at J, with 10 bases in the middle. Germline-derived CDR1 and CDR2 are MNHEY and SVGAGI. This CDR3 comprises 13 residues. CDR3 region: CASIKDGNTEAFF. The CDR3 nucleotides read TGTGCCAGCATTAAGGACGGGAACACTGAAGCTTTCTTT.

The chain couples TRBV5-4 to TRBJ1-3; a weak D match, TRBD1 (6 bases). This CDR3 region has 16 residues. V lost 0 bases and J lost 0, with 10 bases in between. Looked up from germline, CDR1 is SGHNT and CDR2 is YYREEE (reference sequence). CDR3 amino acids: CASSLEGVSSGNTIYF. CDR3 DNA: TGTGCCAGCAGCTTGGAGGGGGTGAGCTCTGGAAACACCATATATTTT.

V usage is TRBV12-3 or TRBV12-4 and J usage is TRBJ2-1, with unresolved D. Deletions cut 4 bases from V and 7 bases from J, with 8 bases between. The CDR3 totals 12 residues. CDR3: CASSYLGNEQFF. Written as DNA, the CDR3 is TGTGCCAGCAGTTATTTAGGGAATGAGCAGTTCTTC.

J is TRBJ2-1 and V is TRBV11-2; D gene unclear. This CDR3 has 17 residues. V dropped 0 bases and J dropped 0 bases, with 12 bases sitting between them. In germline, CDR1 is SGHAT, CDR2 FQNNGV. In DNA, the CDR3 is TGTGCCAGCAGCTTAGACCTTCGTCTGAGCTCCTACAATGAGCAGTTCTTC. It encodes CASSLDLRLSSYNEQFF. Based on the CDR3 plus reference TRBV11-2 and TRBJ2-1, the full variable domain is EAGVAQSPRYKIIEKRQSVAFWCNPISGHATLYWYQQILGQGPKLLIQFQNNGVVDDSQLPKDRFSAERLKGVDSTLKIQPAKLEDSAVYLCASSLDLRLSSYNEQFFGPGTRLTVL.